The rows below give T cell receptor beta chains drawn from one sample of a study of shared clonotypes between healthy human individuals. TCRdb's table, derived via immunoSEQ multiplex PCR, lists solely in-frame clones and lacks some. Of 2 million to 2.5 million clones detected, over 90% appear once; the ten largest clones hold about 0.39%. Sequenced material: naive CD4+ T cells from PBMCs. Receptors originate from a man between 18 and 29 years old in good health. Some clones in this sample may be carry-over from other donors' samples. CDR3s include the opening cysteine and the closing phenylalanine or tryptophan. Each record gives: J gene, clone size, V gene, D gene, CDR3 DNA, CDR3 protein. D genes are given only for firm matches. Size tells how often a clone was seen (once, few, many) or the class of an expanded clone, and some rows leave it out.

J gene: TRBJ2-7
clone size: .
V gene: TRBV7-2
D gene: .
CDR3 DNA: TGTGCCAGCTCATCTACCGGGACGATCCCTTACGAGCAGTACTTC
CDR3 protein: CASSSTGTIPYEQYF

J gene: TRBJ2-7
clone size: .
V gene: TRBV25-1
D gene: TRBD2
CDR3 DNA: TGTGCCAGCAGTGAATATATGGCACCGGGGGGGGAGCAGTACTTC
CDR3 protein: CASSEYMAPGGEQYF

J gene: TRBJ2-3
clone size: .
V gene: TRBV28
D gene: .
CDR3 DNA: TGTGCCAGCAGACCTCCTCCCGGGGGAAGTGAGCAGTATTTT
CDR3 protein: CASRPPPGGSEQYF

J gene: TRBJ2-7
clone size: once
V gene: TRBV7-9
D gene: TRBD2
CDR3 DNA: TGTGCCAGCAGCCCTACGGGACTAGGAACCTACGAGCAGTACTTC
CDR3 protein: CASSPTGLGTYEQYF

J gene: TRBJ1-5
clone size: .
V gene: TRBV28
D gene: .
CDR3 DNA: TGTGCCAGCAGTTTATGGGGGAGGGGGAATCAGCCCCAGCATTTT
CDR3 protein: CASSLWGRGNQPQHF

J gene: TRBJ2-7
clone size: .
V gene: TRBV14
D gene: .
CDR3 DNA: TGTGCCAGCAGCCAATACACAGGGGAGGTGGTCTCCTACGAGCAGTACTTC
CDR3 protein: CASSQYTGEVVSYEQYF

J gene: TRBJ2-7
clone size: .
V gene: TRBV6-6
D gene: .
CDR3 DNA: TGTGCCAGCAGTTACCGGGACGAGCAATACGAGCAGTACTTC
CDR3 protein: CASSYRDEQYEQYF

J gene: TRBJ2-1
clone size: few
V gene: TRBV27
D gene: TRBD2
CDR3 DNA: TGTGCCAGTCTTACCCGCGGGACTAGCGGATACAATGAGCAGTTCTTC
CDR3 protein: CASLTRGTSGYNEQFF

J gene: TRBJ1-2
clone size: .
V gene: TRBV7-8
D gene: .
CDR3 DNA: TGTGCCAGCAGCTTAGGGACAGACGTTGGCGGCTATGGCTACACCTTC
CDR3 protein: CASSLGTDVGGYGYTF

J gene: TRBJ2-1
clone size: .
V gene: TRBV4-2
D gene: TRBD2
CDR3 DNA: TGTGCCAGCAGCCAGTTTGCGGGAGAGAATGAGCAGTTCTTC
CDR3 protein: CASSQFAGENEQFF

J gene: TRBJ2-7
clone size: once
V gene: TRBV27
D gene: TRBD1
CDR3 DNA: TGTGCCAGCAGTCCCCCCCGGGACAGGGAGCATGCTGACTCCTACGAGCAGTACTTC
CDR3 protein: CASSPPRDREHADSYEQYF

J gene: TRBJ1-5
clone size: .
V gene: TRBV18
D gene: .
CDR3 DNA: TGTGCCAGCTCACCACAGGGGACCGGTGTCAATCAGCCCCAGCATTTT
CDR3 protein: CASSPQGTGVNQPQHF

J gene: TRBJ2-7
clone size: .
V gene: TRBV19
D gene: TRBD1
CDR3 DNA: TGTGCCAGTAGGACCAACAGGGGCCCCTACGAGCAGTACTTC
CDR3 protein: CASRTNRGPYEQYF

J gene: TRBJ2-7
clone size: .
V gene: TRBV5-5
D gene: TRBD1
CDR3 DNA: TGTGCCAGCAGCTTGGGAATGTCAGGGGGCAATTACGAGCAGTACTTC
CDR3 protein: CASSLGMSGGNYEQYF

J gene: TRBJ1-5
clone size: .
V gene: TRBV23-1
D gene: .
CDR3 DNA: TGCGCCAGCAGAACTGAAACATGCCTTTACTTCGGGGACCCAAGTCAGCCCCAGCATTTT
CDR3 protein: CASRTETCLYFGDPSQPQHF

J gene: TRBJ1-2
clone size: .
V gene: TRBV2
D gene: .
CDR3 DNA: TGTGCCAGCATCCCCGTTAGAGGGCCCATTGGAGGCTACACCTTC
CDR3 protein: CASIPVRGPIGGYTF

J gene: TRBJ2-5
clone size: once
V gene: TRBV11-2
D gene: TRBD2
CDR3 DNA: TGTGCCAGCAGCTCCCGCAAAGGACTAGCGGGATGGTACCAAGAGACCCAGTACTTC
CDR3 protein: CASSSRKGLAGWYQETQYF

J gene: TRBJ1-1
clone size: .
V gene: TRBV11-3
D gene: TRBD1
CDR3 DNA: TGTGCCAGCAGCTCAGGGGGAGGGATGAACACTGAAGCTTTCTTT
CDR3 protein: CASSSGGGMNTEAFF

J gene: TRBJ1-4
clone size: .
V gene: TRBV23-1
D gene: .
CDR3 DNA: TGCGCCAGCAGTCAATACCTTACAACTAATGAAAAACTGTTTTTT
CDR3 protein: CASSQYLTTNEKLFF

J gene: TRBJ1-5
clone size: .
V gene: TRBV28
D gene: .
CDR3 DNA: TGTGCCATCCCCGGATCGGGCAATCAGCCCCAGCATTTT
CDR3 protein: CAIPGSGNQPQHF

J gene: TRBJ2-3
clone size: few
V gene: TRBV30
D gene: .
CDR3 DNA: TGTGCCTGGAGTGTACTTTTTCTCACAGATACGCAGTATTTT
CDR3 protein: CAWSVLFLTDTQYF

J gene: TRBJ2-7
clone size: .
V gene: TRBV11-3
D gene: .
CDR3 DNA: TGTGCCAGCAGCTTAGGCAGCTTCGGACCCTACGAGCAGTACTTC
CDR3 protein: CASSLGSFGPYEQYF

J gene: TRBJ2-7
clone size: few
V gene: TRBV29-1
D gene: .
CDR3 DNA: TGCAGCGTTGAAGTTGGAAACAGGGCTCCCTACGAGCAGTACTTC
CDR3 protein: CSVEVGNRAPYEQYF

J gene: TRBJ2-1
clone size: .
V gene: TRBV2
D gene: TRBD2
CDR3 DNA: TGTGCCAGCAGGGTGGCTAGCGGGAACAATGAGCAGTTCTTC
CDR3 protein: CASRVASGNNEQFF

J gene: TRBJ2-2
clone size: .
V gene: TRBV19
D gene: .
CDR3 DNA: TGTGCCAGTAGTATTTATGGGACGATGAACACCGGGGAGCTGTTTTTT
CDR3 protein: CASSIYGTMNTGELFF

J gene: TRBJ1-2
clone size: once
V gene: TRBV7-9
D gene: TRBD1
CDR3 DNA: TGTGCCAGCAGCTATTCCGGGACAGGGGGGTTCTATGGCTACACCTTC
CDR3 protein: CASSYSGTGGFYGYTF

J gene: TRBJ2-5
clone size: once
V gene: TRBV29-1
D gene: .
CDR3 DNA: TGCAGCGTAACCGGACAGAACAAAGAGACCCAGTACTTC
CDR3 protein: CSVTGQNKETQYF

J gene: TRBJ1-2
clone size: .
V gene: TRBV2
D gene: .
CDR3 DNA: TGTGCCAGCAGTCCGCGCCTCTCTTCCTATGGCTACACCTTC
CDR3 protein: CASSPRLSSYGYTF

J gene: TRBJ2-7
clone size: once
V gene: TRBV5-1
D gene: .
CDR3 DNA: TGCGCCAGCAGCAACACAGGATGGGCGCGGCAGTACTTC
CDR3 protein: CASSNTGWARQYF